Below are 26 T cell receptor beta chains sequenced from a single sample in a study of radiation and T cells in renal cell carcinoma. Time point defined: blood 2 weeks post-SBRT. Regarding treatment: 15 Gy SBRT to primary tumor, nephrectomy 4 weeks later. Libraries were prepared by immunoSEQ multiplex PCR; TCRdb keeps only in-frame clonotypes and omits some of them. The data show 150,000 or so clones, roughly 90% seen once. This specimen consisted of blood, obtained from a patient whose treatment included radiotherapy and nephrectomy. The receptors come from a woman aged 50 to 60 with renal cell carcinoma.

V is TRBV4-1 and J is TRBJ2-3; 9 bases line up with TRBD2. This CDR3 is built from 16 residues. Germline V gene lookup returns CDR1 MGHRA and CDR2 YSYEKL. The junction had 10 bases not matched to a gene; V was cut back by 0 bases and J by 9 bases. The CDR3 DNA reads as TGCGCCAGCAGCCAAGAGGCTAGCGGGACACTCCGCACGCAGTATTTT. Protein product: CASSQEASGTLRTQYF.

The chain carries TRBV18 and TRBJ1-1; D call uncertain. Germline CDR1 and CDR2: KGHSH and LQKENI. With 0 bases removed from V and 1 base from J, the gap between germline ends came to 6 bases. The CDR3 runs to 14 residues. The CDR3 sequence is CASSPPVENTEAFF. The CDR3 DNA is TGTGCCAGCTCACCACCGGTGGAGAACACTGAAGCTTTCTTT.

The V gene is TRBV7-2, the J gene TRBJ2-5, with D possibly TRBD1 on 5 matching bases. The V and J ends lost 1 base and 5 bases respectively, with 11 bases between them. The CDR3 is 14 residues long. CDR1 is SGHTA, CDR2 FQGNSA, per germline. Here the CDR3 DNA reads TGTGCCAGCAGCTTAGTACCAGGGTATGAGACCCAGTACTTC. The encoded protein is CASSLVPGYETQYF.

The J gene is TRBJ1-6, the V gene TRBV15; D gene ambiguous. This CDR3 spans 11 amino acids. The germline V gene has CDR1 LNHNV and CDR2 YYDKDF (reference sequence). V was pared by 5 bases and J by 8 bases, with 4 bases between. The CDR3, as DNA: TGTGCCACCAGCGAGGATTCACCCCTCCACTTT. Translating it yields CATSEDSPLHF.

Only a few counts were recorded for this clone. V is TRBV6-1 and J is TRBJ2-6; D remains ambiguous. Germline V gene sequence: CDR1 MNHNS, CDR2 SASEGT. V was clipped by 7 bases and J by 0 bases, with 10 bases between them. This CDR3 comprises 15 residues. CDR3 sequence (DNA): TGTGCCAGCATTCCATCGGGCTCTGGGGCCAACGTCCTGACTTTC. Translating gives CASIPSGSGANVLTF.

The chain carries TRBV7-9 and TRBJ1-3, with a possible D match to TRBD1 (6 bases). The CDR3 length is 16 residues. V lost 3 bases and J lost 2, with 14 bases in between. The germline V gene encodes CDR1 SEHNR and CDR2 FQNEAQ (reference sequence). The CDR3 DNA follows: TGTGCCAGCAGCTTCCAATTTACAGGGCCTGGAAACACCATATATTTT. It encodes CASSFQFTGPGNTIYF. Complete variable domain (other parts from reference TRBV7-9 and TRBJ1-3): DTGVSQNPRHKITKRGQNVTFRCDPISEHNRLYWYRQTLGQGPEFLTYFQNEAQLEKSRLLSDRFSAERPKGSFSTLEIQRTEQGDSAMYLCASSFQFTGPGNTIYFGEGSWLTVV.

This clone was counted only a few times. V usage is TRBV5-5 and J usage is TRBJ1-1, with 7 bases identical to TRBD1. CDR1 SGHKS and CDR2 YYEKEE come from the germline V gene (reference sequence). The trim removed 3 bases at V and 8 bases at J, leaving 7 bases unmatched. This CDR3 is built from 13 residues. The CDR3 loop reads CASSWEGGLEAFF. CDR3 DNA sequence: TGTGCCAGCAGCTGGGAAGGGGGCCTGGAAGCTTTCTTT.

This rearrangement joins TRBV7-9 to TRBJ1-2; tentatively, D is TRBD1 (6 bases). The ends were cut back, 5 bases at V and 5 bases at J, with 9 bases in the middle. The CDR3 has 12 residues. Germline V lookup: CDR1 SEHNR, CDR2 FQNEAQ (reference sequence). The chain's CDR3 is CASSLQGYGYTF. CDR3 bases: TGTGCCAGCAGCCTACAGGGATATGGCTACACCTTC.

The chain couples TRBV4-3 to TRBJ1-3; D is undetermined. CDR3 size: 14 residues. V was trimmed by 8 bases and J by 3 bases, leaving 14 bases between them. CDR1 is LGHNA and CDR2 is YSLEER in the germline V gene. CDR3 sequence: CASGGGGDGNTIYF. CDR3 bases: TGCGCCAGCGGCGGCGGAGGTGATGGAAACACCATATATTTT.

This clone was observed once. The chain carries TRBV11-1 and TRBJ1-3; D gene unclear. This CDR3 spans 11 amino acids. Per germline, CDR1 SGHAT and CDR2 FQDESV (reference sequence). The ends were cut back, 5 bases at V and 3 bases at J, with 2 bases in the middle. DNA for the CDR3: TGTGCCAGCAGCCGTGGAAACACCATATATTTT. It specifies CASSRGNTIYF.

The chain links TRBV6-4 to TRBJ2-6; a possible D gene is TRBD1 (6 bases). This CDR3 comprises 17 residues. The germline V gene has CDR1 MRHNA and CDR2 SNTAGT. The ends were cut back, 4 bases at V and 0 bases at J, with 13 bases in the middle. The chain's CDR3 is CASSARTVGSGANVLTF. In DNA, the CDR3 is TGTGCCAGCAGTGCCAGGACAGTTGGCTCTGGGGCCAACGTCCTGACTTTC.

The V gene is TRBV9, the J gene TRBJ1-6, with 7 bases lining up with TRBD1. With 2 bases clipped from V and 5 bases from J, the junction kept 7 bases outside the gene matches. CDR1 SGDLS and CDR2 YYNGEE come from the germline V gene. The CDR3 covers 16 residues. The CDR3 nucleotides read TGTGCCAGCAGCGTTTTCGGGACAGAAGATAATTCACCCCTCCACTTT. Translated: CASSVFGTEDNSPLHF.

CDR3 sequence reads: CASSLLETDTQYF. The CDR3 coding sequence is TGTGCCAGCAGCTTGTTGGAGACAGATACGCAGTATTTT. The chain has TRBV5-6 and TRBJ2-3; D unresolved. V lost 1 base and J lost 3, with 6 bases in between. Per the germline V gene, CDR1 is SGHDT and CDR2 is YYEEEE. The CDR3 extends over 13 amino acids. Looking up the rest from reference TRBV5-6 and TRBJ2-3 gives the full variable domain: DAGVTQSPTHLIKTRGQQVTLRCSPKSGHDTVSWYQQALGQGPQFIFQYYEEEERQRGNFPDRFSGHQFPNYSSELNVNALLLGDSALYLCASSLLETDTQYFGPGTRLTVL.

V is TRBV18 and J is TRBJ2-3, with D hard to call. The CDR3 totals 14 residues. Trimming stripped 3 bases from V and 0 bases from J, with 7 bases between. Germline V gene data show CDR1 as KGHSH and CDR2 as LQKENI. CDR3 in amino acids: CASSPDASTDTQYF. DNA for the CDR3: TGTGCCAGCTCACCCGACGCAAGCACAGATACGCAGTATTTT.

The J gene is TRBJ2-7, the V gene TRBV15; D is possibly TRBD1 or TRBD2 (7 bases each). There are 20 residues in the CDR3. Trimming stripped 0 bases from V and 2 bases from J, with 26 bases between. CDR1 and CDR2 from the germline V gene are LNHNV and YYDKDF (reference sequence). CDR3 sequence reads: CATSRDQAGGVGSPTYEQYF. The CDR3 nucleotides are TGTGCCACCAGCAGAGATCAGGCAGGGGGGGTGGGATCCCCCACCTACGAGCAGTACTTC.

This chain joins TRBV7-9 and TRBJ2-5; 9 bases map to TRBD1. Trimming cost V 3 bases and J 5 bases; bases outside gene matches: 4. Per germline, CDR1 SEHNR and CDR2 FQNEAQ (reference sequence). This CDR3 has 14 residues. CDR3 sequence (DNA): TGTGCCAGCAGCTTCGCGACAGGGGGGGAGACCCAGTACTTC. Its translation: CASSFATGGETQYF.

Only one count was recorded for this clone. The chain carries TRBV6-1 and TRBJ2-5, with unresolved D. The CDR3 runs to 14 residues. The V gene lost 1 base and the J gene lost 5 bases, with 11 bases spanning the gap. Germline CDR1 is MNHNS and CDR2 is SASEGT. CDR3 sequence (DNA): TGTGCCAGCAGTGAAGACCCCCGGTTTGAGACCCAGTACTTC. Translation: CASSEDPRFETQYF.

CDR3 nucleotide sequence: TGTGCCAGCAGGGAGGCCGGGAAGAGCAATCAGCCCCAGCATTTT. Amino acid sequence: CASREAGKSNQPQHF. The genes are TRBV6-1 and TRBJ1-5; no clear D. The germline V gene encodes CDR1 MNHNS and CDR2 SASEGT. The CDR3 has 15 residues. V was cut by 6 bases and J by 1 base, with 13 bases left in between.

The chain has TRBV11-2 and TRBJ2-2; 11 bases align to TRBD2. The germline V gene has CDR1 SGHAT and CDR2 FQNNGV. With 5 bases clipped from V and 5 bases from J, the junction kept 10 bases outside the gene matches. The CDR3 has 17 residues. The CDR3 nucleotides are TGTGCCAGCAGCACCGGGACTAGCGGTAGTAGAACCGGGGAGCTGTTTTTT. Protein sequence: CASSTGTSGSRTGELFF.

This chain joins TRBV18 and TRBJ2-5, with D tentatively TRBD1 (6 bases). Germline CDR1 is KGHSH and CDR2 is LQKENI. The CDR3 is made up of 14 amino acids. Trimming took off 4 bases at V and 5 bases at J, with 14 bases between the two ends. Here the CDR3 DNA reads TGTGCCAGCTCACTTTCTACAGGGATTGAGACCCAGTACTTC. Translated, it gives CASSLSTGIETQYF.

This clone was picked up a small number of times. The V gene is TRBV7-6, the J gene TRBJ2-5; 10 bases map to TRBD1. Germline V gene data show CDR1 as SGHVS and CDR2 as FNYEAQ. The V gene end was trimmed by 5 bases and the J gene end by 4 bases; junction bases not matched to a gene: 16. The CDR3 consists of 18 residues. CDR3 coding DNA: TGTGCCAGCAGCACACCGACAGGGGGCGAGATGGGTTTAGAGACCCAGTACTTC. It codes for CASSTPTGGEMGLETQYF. The full variable domain, completed using reference TRBV7-6 and TRBJ2-5, is GAGVSQSPRYKVTKRGQDVALRCDPISGHVSLYWYRQALGQGPEFLTYFNYEAQQDKSGLPNDRFSAERPEGSISTLTIQRTEQRDSAMYRCASSTPTGGEMGLETQYFGPGTRLLVL.

The rearrangement joins TRBV14 to TRBJ2-7; D possibly corresponds to TRBD1 (6 bases). V lost 6 bases and J lost 0, with 12 bases in between. This CDR3 has 14 residues. Per germline, CDR1 SGHDN and CDR2 FVKESK. CDR3 nucleotides: TGTGCCAGCAGACGTTCACAGGGCTCCTACGAGCAGTACTTC. Its translation: CASRRSQGSYEQYF.

This clone appeared a single time. The chain carries TRBV30 and TRBJ1-2; the D is unclear. V lost 1 base and J 8 bases, leaving 17 bases between the germline ends. The CDR3 sequence is 14 residues long. Per germline, CDR1 GTSNPN and CDR2 SVGIG (reference sequence). The CDR3 protein is CAWSAVGPYGGYTF. CDR3 DNA sequence: TGTGCCTGGAGTGCGGTAGGACCCTACGGGGGCTACACCTTC.

V is TRBV6-5 and J is TRBJ1-1; 10 positions match TRBD1. After removal of 6 bases from V and 10 bases from J, the junction contained 8 bases not matched to a gene. Germline V gene sequence: CDR1 MNHEY, CDR2 SVGAGI. CDR3 length: 13 amino acids. The CDR3 here is CASSPGQGVRAFF. The DNA of the CDR3 is TGTGCCAGCAGCCCCGGACAGGGGGTGAGAGCTTTCTTT.

Regarding this clone: At one boundary the junction diverges from the germline segment, which might be a read error. The rearrangement uses TRBV6-1 and TRBJ2-7; D is perhaps TRBD1 (6 bases). The germline gives CDR1 MNHNS, CDR2 SASEGT. This CDR3 is 9 amino acids long. The CDR3 bases are TGTGCCAGCGGTGACAGGCCGGACTTC. Residues: CASGDRPDF.

This clone was found a few times. This chain joins TRBV29-1 and TRBJ1-1; no clear D gene. The V and J ends lost 4 bases and 1 base respectively, with 7 bases between them. The V gene's germline CDR1 is SQVTM and CDR2 ANQGSEA. The CDR3 sequence is 12 residues long. The CDR3 coding sequence is TGCAGCGTTGTGGTCCCGAACACTGAAGCTTTCTTT. Residues: CSVVVPNTEAFF.